This T cell receptor (beta chain) was sequenced in a study of CD8 T cells in ankylosing spondylitis. Study-wide points: Seemingly distinctive of ankylosing spondylitis blood was a TCR beta motif formed by eight highly homologous variants. Disease-associated clonotypes exhibited CD8+ identity and were relatively infrequent in peripheral blood. Disease-associated clones were reportedly significantly overrepresented in matched ankylosing spondylitis synovial fluid. A number of the motif variants had already been described in reactive arthritis synovial fluid and blood.

Construction of TCR beta libraries was performed using quantitative 5'-RACE with molecular barcodes. MiXCR, run by TCRdb on the 5' RACE reads, gives a single entry per CDR3 protein. The sample has under 950,000 distinct CDR3 sequences, under 20% seen once. On this clonotype itself: Its specificity is unknown.

Germline lookup yields CDR1 DFQATT and CDR2 SNEGSKA (reference sequence). This CDR3 is built from 12 residues. V lost 6 bases and J 3 bases, leaving 11 bases between the germline ends. This TCR came from a male donor with ankylosing spondylitis. The chain is built from TRBV20-1 and TRBJ2-5; a weak D match, TRBD1 (5 bases). The sample consisted of blood, either unsorted or a sorted T cell fraction (not recorded which). In nucleotides, the CDR3 is TGCAGTGCCCAAGGACACAAAGAGACCCAGTACTTC. It specifies CSAQGHKETQYF.